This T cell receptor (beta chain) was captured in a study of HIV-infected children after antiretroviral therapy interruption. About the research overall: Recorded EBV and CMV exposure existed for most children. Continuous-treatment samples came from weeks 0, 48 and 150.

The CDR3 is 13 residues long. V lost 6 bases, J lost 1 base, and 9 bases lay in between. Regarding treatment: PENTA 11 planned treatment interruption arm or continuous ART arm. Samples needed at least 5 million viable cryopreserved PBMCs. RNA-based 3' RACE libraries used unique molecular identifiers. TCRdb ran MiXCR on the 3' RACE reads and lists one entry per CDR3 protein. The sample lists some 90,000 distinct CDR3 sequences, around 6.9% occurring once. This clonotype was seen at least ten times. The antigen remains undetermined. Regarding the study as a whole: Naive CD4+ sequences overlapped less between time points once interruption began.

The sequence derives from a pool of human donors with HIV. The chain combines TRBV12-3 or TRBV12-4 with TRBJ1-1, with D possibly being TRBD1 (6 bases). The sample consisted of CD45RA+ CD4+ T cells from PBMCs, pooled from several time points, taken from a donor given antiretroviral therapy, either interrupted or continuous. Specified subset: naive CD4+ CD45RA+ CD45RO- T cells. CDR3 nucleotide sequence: TGTGCCAGCAGGGCGGGACAGAACACTGAAGCTTTCTTT. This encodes CASRAGQNTEAFF.